This T cell receptor beta chain was recovered during a study of blood T cell repertoires in COVID-19. As for the study in general: Sample material is recorded as cDNA or gDNA derived from T cells, B-cell-depleted T cells, or PBMCs.

This CDR3 is 18 amino acids long. Germline CDR1 and CDR2: SGHVS and FQNEAQ. V shed 5 bases and J shed 0 bases, with 22 bases lying between them. Repertoires were generated with immunoSEQ multiplex PCR, while TCRdb's copy carries only in-frame clones and drops some. The repertoire holds tens of thousands of clones, over 75% seen once, with around 40% in the top ten. Sequencing input: peripheral blood. This chain links TRBV7-8 with TRBJ1-1; D might be TRBD1 (5 bases). The source is a human donor in a cohort sampled during active COVID-19. The CDR3 loop reads CASSPIGRGVWVNTEAFF. DNA for the CDR3: TGTGCCAGCAGCCCCATTGGGCGGGGGGTATGGGTGAACACTGAAGCTTTCTTT.